This T cell receptor beta chain stems from a study of shared clonotypes between healthy human individuals. The germline gives CDR1 DFQATT, CDR2 SNEGSKA (reference sequence). V shed 2 bases and J shed 5 bases, with 2 bases lying between them. CDR3 size: 10 residues. TCRdb's table, derived via immunoSEQ multiplex PCR, lists solely in-frame clones and lacks some. The sample includes 1.5 million to 1.9 million clones, around 98% seen only once; the top ten take about 0.45%. Regarding the study as a whole: Sampling covered nothing but blood. Tissue TCR repertoires likely differ from those found in blood.

For this clone: Its antigen is unidentified. The sample contains more than one DNA sequence encoding this CDR3.

Sequencing was performed on naive CD4+ T cells sorted from blood. The subset here: CD45RA+ positively selected. The sequence was obtained from a young man in good health. The chain links TRBV20-1 to TRBJ2-3; no firm D call. The CDR3 is CSARLDTQYF. The CDR3 DNA is TGCAGTGCTAGATTAGATACGCAGTATTTT.